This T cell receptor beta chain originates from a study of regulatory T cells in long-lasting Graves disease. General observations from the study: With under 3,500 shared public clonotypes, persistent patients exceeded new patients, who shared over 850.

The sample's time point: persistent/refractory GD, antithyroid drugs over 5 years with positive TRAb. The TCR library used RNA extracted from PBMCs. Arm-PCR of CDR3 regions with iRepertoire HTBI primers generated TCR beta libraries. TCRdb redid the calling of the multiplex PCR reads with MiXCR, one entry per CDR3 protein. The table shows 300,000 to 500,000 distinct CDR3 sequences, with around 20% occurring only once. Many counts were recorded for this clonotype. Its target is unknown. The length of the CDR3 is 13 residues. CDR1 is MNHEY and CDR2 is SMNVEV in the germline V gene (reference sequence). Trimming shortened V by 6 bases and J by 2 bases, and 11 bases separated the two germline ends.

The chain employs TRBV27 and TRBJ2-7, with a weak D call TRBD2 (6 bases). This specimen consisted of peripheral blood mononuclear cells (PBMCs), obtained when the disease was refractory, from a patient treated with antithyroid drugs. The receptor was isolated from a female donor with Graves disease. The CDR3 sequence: CASRISGTYEQYF. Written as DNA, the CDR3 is TGTGCCAGCAGAATTAGCGGTACCTACGAGCAGTACTTC.